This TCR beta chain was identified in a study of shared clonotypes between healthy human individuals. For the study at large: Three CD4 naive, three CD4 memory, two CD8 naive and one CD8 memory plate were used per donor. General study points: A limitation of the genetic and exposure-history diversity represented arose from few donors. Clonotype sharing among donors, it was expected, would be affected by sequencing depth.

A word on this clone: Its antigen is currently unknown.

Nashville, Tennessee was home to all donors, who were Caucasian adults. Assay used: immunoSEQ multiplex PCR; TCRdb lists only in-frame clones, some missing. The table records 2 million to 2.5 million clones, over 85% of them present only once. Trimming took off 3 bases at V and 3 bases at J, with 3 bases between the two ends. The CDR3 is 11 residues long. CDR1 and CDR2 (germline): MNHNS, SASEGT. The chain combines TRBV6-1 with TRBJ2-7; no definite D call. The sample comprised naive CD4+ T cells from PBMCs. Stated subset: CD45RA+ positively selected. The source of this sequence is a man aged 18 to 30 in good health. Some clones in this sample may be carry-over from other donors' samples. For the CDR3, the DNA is TGTGCCAGCAGTGACGGCTACGAGCAGTACTTC. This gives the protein CASSDGYEQYF.